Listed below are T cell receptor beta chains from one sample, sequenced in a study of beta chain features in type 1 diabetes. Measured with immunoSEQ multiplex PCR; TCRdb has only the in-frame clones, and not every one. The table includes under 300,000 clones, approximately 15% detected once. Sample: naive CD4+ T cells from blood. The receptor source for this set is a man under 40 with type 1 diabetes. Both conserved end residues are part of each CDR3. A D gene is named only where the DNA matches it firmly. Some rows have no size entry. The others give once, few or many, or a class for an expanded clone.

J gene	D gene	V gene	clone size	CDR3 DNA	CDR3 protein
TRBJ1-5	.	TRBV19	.	TGTGCCAGTAGTATAGATCTGAGGAGGAATCAGCCCCAGCATTTT	CASSIDLRRNQPQHF
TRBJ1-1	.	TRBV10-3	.	TGTGCCATCAGTGAGTCTCCGGCAGCGGGAGGCGAGGTCTTT	CAISESPAAGGEVF
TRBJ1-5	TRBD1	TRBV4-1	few	TGCGCCAGCAGCCATGGACAGGTAGTCAATCAGCCCCAGCATTTT	CASSHGQVVNQPQHF
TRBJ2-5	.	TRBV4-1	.	TGCGCCAGCAGCCCCCGGGCAGGGGAGACCCAGTACTTC	CASSPRAGETQYF
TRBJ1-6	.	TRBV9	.	TGTGCCAGCAGCGTAGGGCAGGGATATAATTCACCCCTCCACTTT	CASSVGQGYNSPLHF
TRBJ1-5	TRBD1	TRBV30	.	TGTGCCTGGAGTCATACAGGGGGTGATGGCAATCAGCCCCAGCATTTT	CAWSHTGGDGNQPQHF
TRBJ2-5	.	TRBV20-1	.	TGCAGTGCTAGCAGAGCGGAGACCCAGTACTTC	CSASRAETQYF
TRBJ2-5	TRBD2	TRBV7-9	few	TGTGCCAGCAGTTCCGGGACTAGCGGAAAAGAGACCCAGTACTTC	CASSSGTSGKETQYF
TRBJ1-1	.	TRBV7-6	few	TGTGCCAGCACCCAAGGCGCAGGGTTTGACACTGAAGCTTTCTTT	CASTQGAGFDTEAFF
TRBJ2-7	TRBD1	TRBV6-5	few	TGTGCCAGCAGTTACTCGAGGCAGGGGGCGTTTTACGAGCAGTACTTC	CASSYSRQGAFYEQYF
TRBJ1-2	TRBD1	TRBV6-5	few	TGTGCCAGCAGCGGGACAGGGAGGGATGGCTACACCTTC	CASSGTGRDGYTF
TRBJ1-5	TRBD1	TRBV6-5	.	TGTGCCAGCAGTCCCGGGACAGCGAGCAATCAGCCCCAGCATTTT	CASSPGTASNQPQHF
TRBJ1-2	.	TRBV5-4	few	TGTGCCAGCAGCCCCGGGGGGATTAGCTATGGCTACACCTTC	CASSPGGISYGYTF
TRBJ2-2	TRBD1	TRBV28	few	TGTGCCAGCAGCCATGCCGGGACAGGGACCACCGGGGAGCTGTTTTTT	CASSHAGTGTTGELFF
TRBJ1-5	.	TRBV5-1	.	TGCGCCAGCAGCTCTGACGGGAGCAATCAGCCCCAGCATTTT	CASSSDGSNQPQHF
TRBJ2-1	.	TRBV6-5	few	TGTGCCACCGGCCAGGTGGACTACAATGAGCAGTTCTTC	CATGQVDYNEQFF
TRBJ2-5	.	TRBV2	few	TGTGCCAGCAGTGGCGACGGGGGTGAGACCCAGTACTTC	CASSGDGGETQYF
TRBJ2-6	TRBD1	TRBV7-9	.	TGTGCCAGCAGCCAGACAGGGGGCGCCTTTGCTGGGGCCAACGTCCTGACTTTC	CASSQTGGAFAGANVLTF
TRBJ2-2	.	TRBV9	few	TGTGCCAGCAGCGGGTTAGGAGGGCACCTCGGGGAGCTGTTTTTT	CASSGLGGHLGELFF
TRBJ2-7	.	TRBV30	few	TGTGCCTCCACCGGCGAGTACAGAACACTTTTC	CASTGEYRTLF
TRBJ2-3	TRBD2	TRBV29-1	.	TGCAGCGTTGAAGAGGGGAGGGCAGATACGCAGTATTTT	CSVEEGRADTQYF
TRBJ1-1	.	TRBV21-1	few	TGTGCCAGCGCCAATTGTTCCGGGACAGGGGGTCGGTTTTTCGGGAACACTGAAGCTTTCTTT	CASANCSGTGGRFFGNTEAFF
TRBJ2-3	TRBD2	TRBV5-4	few	TGTGCCAGCAGAAGGACTAGCCTGAGCACAGATACGCAGTATTTT	CASRRTSLSTDTQYF
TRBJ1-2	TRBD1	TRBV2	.	TGTGCCAGCATTGCGGGACAGGGATACTATGGCTACACCTTC	CASIAGQGYYGYTF
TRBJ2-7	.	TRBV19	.	TGTGCCAGTCCTCACAGAGGCGGGACGTACTACGAGCAGTACTTC	CASPHRGGTYYEQYF
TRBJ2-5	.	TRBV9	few	TGTGCCAGCAGCCCCCCAGGGGTCTCCGAGACCCAGTACTTC	CASSPPGVSETQYF
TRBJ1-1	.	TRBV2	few	TGTGCCAGCAGGGCACAGGCCATGAACACTGAAGCTTTCTTT	CASRAQAMNTEAFF
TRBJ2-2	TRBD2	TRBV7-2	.	TGTGCCAGCAGGGAGAGCGGGAGGGCCACCGGGGAGCTGTTTTTT	CASRESGRATGELFF
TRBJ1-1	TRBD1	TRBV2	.	TGTGCCAGCAGCAGGACAGGGGTTACTGAAGCTTTCTTT	CASSRTGVTEAFF
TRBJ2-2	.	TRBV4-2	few	TGTGCCAGCAGCCAAGATCCTAGAAACACCGGGGAGCTGTTTTTT	CASSQDPRNTGELFF
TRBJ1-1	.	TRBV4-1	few	TGCGCCAGCAGCCAAGAAGAGACTCGGGCTTTCTTT	CASSQEETRAFF
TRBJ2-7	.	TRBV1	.	TGCACCAGCAGCCAAGCCCCTACTAGCGGGAGGTCCTACGAGCAGTACTTC	CTSSQAPTSGRSYEQYF
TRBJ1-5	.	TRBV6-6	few	TGTGCCAGCAGTTACACAGGGAATCAGCCCCAGCATTTT	CASSYTGNQPQHF
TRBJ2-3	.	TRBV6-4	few	TGTGCCAGCAGTCGCCGGGACAATCCTACGGATACGCAGTATTTT	CASSRRDNPTDTQYF
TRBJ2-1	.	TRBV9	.	TGTGCCAGCAGCGTAGGGGGCGCCCCCTCCTACAATGAGCAGTTCTTC	CASSVGGAPSYNEQFF
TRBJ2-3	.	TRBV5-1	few	TGCGCCAGCAGCTTGGGGCTAGAAGCAGATACGCAGTATTTT	CASSLGLEADTQYF
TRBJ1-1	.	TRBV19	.	TGTGCCGGCTCACAGGGCGTAGACACTGAAGCTTTCTTT	CAGSQGVDTEAFF
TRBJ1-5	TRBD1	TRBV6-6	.	TGTGCCAGCAGCAGGGGGCCAGGTCAGCCCCAGCATTTT	CASSRGPGQPQHF
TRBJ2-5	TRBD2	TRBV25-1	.	TGTGCCAGCAGTGCCTTCGGCAGCGGGAAGGAGACCCAGTACTTC	CASSAFGSGKETQYF
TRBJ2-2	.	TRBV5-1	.	TGCGCCAGCACCTTCGGGGTCACCGGGGAGCTGTTTTTT	CASTFGVTGELFF
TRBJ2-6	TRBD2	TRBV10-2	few	TGCGCCAGCAGTGAGTCTACTAGCGGAGCTAACTCTGGGGCCAACGTCCTGACTTTC	CASSESTSGANSGANVLTF
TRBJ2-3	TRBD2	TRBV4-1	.	TGCGCCAGCAGCCCGCCAGCGGGGGCCCCCAATACGCAGTATTTT	CASSPPAGAPNTQYF
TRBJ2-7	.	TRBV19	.	TGTGCCAGTAACGCGGGCTCCTACGAGCAGTACTTC	CASNAGSYEQYF
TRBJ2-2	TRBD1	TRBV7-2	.	TGTGCCAGCACCTTACAGGGGGCGAGCACCGGGGAGCTGTTTTTT	CASTLQGASTGELFF
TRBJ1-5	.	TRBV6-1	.	TGTGCCAGCAGTGAAGAGAGTGGGAGGAATCAGCCCCAGCATTTT	CASSEESGRNQPQHF
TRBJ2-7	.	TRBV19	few	TGTGCCAGTAGTAAGCCCATGGTTAGCGTCTACGAGCAGTACTTC	CASSKPMVSVYEQYF
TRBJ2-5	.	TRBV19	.	TGTGCCAGTAGCCTTGAGGGACACAACCAAGAGACCCAGTACTTC	CASSLEGHNQETQYF
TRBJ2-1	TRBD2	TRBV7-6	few	TGTGCCAGCAGCTTAAGATCGACTAGCGGGACCCATGAGCAGTTCTTC	CASSLRSTSGTHEQFF
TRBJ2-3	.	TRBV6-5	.	TGTGCCAGCAGTTATAGGGGGTCTAGCACAGATACGCAGTATTTT	CASSYRGSSTDTQYF
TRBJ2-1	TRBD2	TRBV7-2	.	TGTGCCAGCAGCCAGGGACTAGCGGGCTACAATGAGCAGTTCTTC	CASSQGLAGYNEQFF
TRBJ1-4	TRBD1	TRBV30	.	TGTGCCTGGAGTGGTGGAGACAGGGCTGAAAAACTGTTTTTT	CAWSGGDRAEKLFF
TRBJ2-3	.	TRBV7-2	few	TGTGCCAGCAGCTTCGAGGCGGCCCCGACAGATACGCAGTATTTT	CASSFEAAPTDTQYF